This T cell receptor beta chain was found in a study of control samples from healthy donors and cancer patients. Assay used: immunoSEQ multiplex PCR; TCRdb lists only in-frame clones, some missing. Its clone listing holds roughly 200,000 clones. The CDR3 covers 16 residues. Germline CDR1 WSHSY, CDR2 SAAADI. V was trimmed by 8 bases and J by 0 bases, leaving 14 bases between them. This receptor was identified in a woman in her 30s in good health. The sequenced sample was blood. The chain carries TRBV10-2 and TRBJ2-6, with D perhaps TRBD1 (6 bases). The CDR3 region has the DNA TGCGCCAGCGGTCCCAAACAGGGCTCTGGGGCCAACGTCCTGACTTTC. This gives the protein CASGPKQGSGANVLTF.